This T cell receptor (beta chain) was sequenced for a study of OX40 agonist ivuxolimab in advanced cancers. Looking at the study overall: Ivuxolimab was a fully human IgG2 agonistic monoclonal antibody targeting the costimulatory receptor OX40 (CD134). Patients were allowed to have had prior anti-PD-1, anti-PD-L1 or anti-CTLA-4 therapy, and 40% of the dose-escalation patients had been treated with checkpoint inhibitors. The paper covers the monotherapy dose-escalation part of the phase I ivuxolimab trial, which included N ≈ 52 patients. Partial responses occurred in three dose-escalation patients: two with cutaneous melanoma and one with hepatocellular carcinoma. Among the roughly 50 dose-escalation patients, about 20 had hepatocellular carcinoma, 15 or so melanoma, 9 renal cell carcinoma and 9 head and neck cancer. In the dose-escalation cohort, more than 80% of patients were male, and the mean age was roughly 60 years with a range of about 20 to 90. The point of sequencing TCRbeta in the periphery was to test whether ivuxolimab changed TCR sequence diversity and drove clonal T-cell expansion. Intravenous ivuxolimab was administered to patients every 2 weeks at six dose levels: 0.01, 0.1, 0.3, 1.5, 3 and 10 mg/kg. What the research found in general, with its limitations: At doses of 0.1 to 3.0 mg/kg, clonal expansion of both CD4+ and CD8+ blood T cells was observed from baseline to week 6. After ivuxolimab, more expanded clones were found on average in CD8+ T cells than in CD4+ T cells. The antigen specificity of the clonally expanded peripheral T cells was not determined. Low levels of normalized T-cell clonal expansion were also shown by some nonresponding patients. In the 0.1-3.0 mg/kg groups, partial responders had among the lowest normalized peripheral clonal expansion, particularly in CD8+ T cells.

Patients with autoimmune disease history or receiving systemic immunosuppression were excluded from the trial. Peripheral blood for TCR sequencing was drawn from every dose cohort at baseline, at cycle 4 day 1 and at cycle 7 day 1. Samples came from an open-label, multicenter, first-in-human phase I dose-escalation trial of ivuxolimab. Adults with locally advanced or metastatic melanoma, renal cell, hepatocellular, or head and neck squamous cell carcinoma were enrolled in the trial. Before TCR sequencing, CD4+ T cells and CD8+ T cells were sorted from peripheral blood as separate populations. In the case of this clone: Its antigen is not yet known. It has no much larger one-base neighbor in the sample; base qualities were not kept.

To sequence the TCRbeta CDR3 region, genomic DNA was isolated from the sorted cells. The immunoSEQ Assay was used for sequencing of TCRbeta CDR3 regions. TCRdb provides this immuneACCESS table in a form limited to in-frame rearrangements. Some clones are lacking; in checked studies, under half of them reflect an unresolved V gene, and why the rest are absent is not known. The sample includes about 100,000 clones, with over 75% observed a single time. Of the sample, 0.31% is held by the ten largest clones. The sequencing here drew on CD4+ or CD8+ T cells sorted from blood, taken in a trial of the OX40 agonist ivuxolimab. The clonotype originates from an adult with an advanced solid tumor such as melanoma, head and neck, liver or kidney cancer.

The CDR3 is CASSSWMGTGGEQYF. Here is the DNA: TGTGCCAGCAGCTCATGGATGGGGACCGGGGGCGAGCAGTACTTC. This chain is built from TRBV7-2 and TRBJ2-7, and TRBD2 may be the D gene, going by 6 matching bases. CDR1 SGHTA and CDR2 FQGNSA are derived from the germline V gene. Including cysteine and phenylalanine, the CDR3 has 15 amino acids. The kept DNA is CDR3 alone, 45 bases in frame from the first base. The germline ends are 19 bases apart after V is trimmed by 4 bases and J by 6 bases.